This TCR beta chain originates from a study of blood T cell repertoires in COVID-19. V gave up 1 base and J gave up 4 bases; unmatched junction bases: 5. Germline V gene sequence: CDR1 SGHRS, CDR2 YFSETQ. The CDR3 loop spans 16 amino acids. Profiling relied on immunoSEQ multiplex PCR, and the TCRdb table lists in-frame clones only, not all of them. This repertoire shows around 75,000 clones, 75% to 90% found once; its top ten account for about 2.5%. This rearrangement joins TRBV5-1 to TRBJ2-3; 11 nucleotides agree with TRBD1. This TCR derives from a human donor in a cohort sampled during active COVID-19. The sequenced material came from peripheral blood. The CDR3 is CASSLTGQGAADTQYF. CDR3 bases: TGCGCCAGCAGCTTGACTGGACAGGGGGCTGCAGATACGCAGTATTTT.